This T cell receptor beta chain was captured by sequencing in a study of T cell changes during pregnancy in multiple sclerosis. This clone was picked up one time. Germline V gene lookup returns CDR1 WSHSY and CDR2 SAAADI. This CDR3 has 18 amino acids. J gave up 5 bases and V 3 bases, and 10 bases lay outside the gene matches. Sequencing was performed with immunoSEQ multiplex PCR; in TCRdb, only in-frame clones are kept and a portion is missing. Of approximately 100,000 clones listed, over 80% are singletons. This receptor was obtained from a female donor with multiple sclerosis, enrolled in a pregnancy study. The chain combines TRBV10-2 with TRBJ2-3, with 14 bases aligning to TRBD2. The material sequenced was peripheral blood, taken in the first trimester of pregnancy. The CDR3 sequence is CASSDSIGTSGGGDTQYF. Here the CDR3 DNA reads TGCGCCAGCAGTGACTCCATAGGGACTAGCGGGGGAGGAGATACGCAGTATTTT.